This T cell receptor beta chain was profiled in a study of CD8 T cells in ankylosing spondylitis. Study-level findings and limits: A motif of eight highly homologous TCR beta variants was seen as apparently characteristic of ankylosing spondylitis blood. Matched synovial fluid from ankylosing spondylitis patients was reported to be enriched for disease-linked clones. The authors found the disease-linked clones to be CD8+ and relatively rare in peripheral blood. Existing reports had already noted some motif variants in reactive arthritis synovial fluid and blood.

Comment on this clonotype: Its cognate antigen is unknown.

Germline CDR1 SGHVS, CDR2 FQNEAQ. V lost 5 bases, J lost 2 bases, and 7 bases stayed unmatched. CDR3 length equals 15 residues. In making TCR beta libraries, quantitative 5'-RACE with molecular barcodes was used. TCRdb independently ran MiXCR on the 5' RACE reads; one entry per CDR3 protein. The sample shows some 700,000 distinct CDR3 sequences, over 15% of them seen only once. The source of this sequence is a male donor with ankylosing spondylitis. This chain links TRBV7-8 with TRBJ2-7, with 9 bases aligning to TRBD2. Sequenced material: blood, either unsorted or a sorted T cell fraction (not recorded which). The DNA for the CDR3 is TGTGCCAGCAGCCCTAGCGGGACAGCCGCCTACGAGCAGTACTTC. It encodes CASSPSGTAAYEQYF.